These 9 T cell receptor beta chains share one sample of origin, sequenced in a study of blood T cell dynamics during melanoma immunotherapy. Using immunoSEQ multiplex PCR, the repertoire was profiled, and TCRdb retains in-frame clones only, with some absent. The data show some 13,000 clones, 92% seen once. Time point of the sample: pre-treatment baseline. Sequences were derived from effector memory CD8+ T cells from blood, sampled from a patient treated with checkpoint blockade. The receptors were gathered from a human donor with melanoma.

The CDR3 DNA follows: TGCGCCAGCAGCCAAGCGGGACAGGGATCCAATGAGCAGTTCTTC. It is translated as CASSQAGQGSNEQFF. V gene TRBV4-3 combines with J gene TRBJ2-1; 9 nucleotides match TRBD1. The CDR3 is 15 amino acids. Trimming took 1 base from V and 6 from J; bases not matched to a gene: 4. The germline CDR1 and CDR2 sequences are LGHNA and YSLEER.

V is TRBV27 and J is TRBJ2-3; D perhaps matches TRBD1 (6 bases). With 5 bases removed from V and 3 bases from J, the gap between germline ends came to 9 bases. The CDR3 is made up of 13 amino acids. Germline V gene sequence: CDR1 MNHEY, CDR2 SMNVEV (reference sequence). The CDR3 DNA reads as TGTGCCAGCAGTCCCCAGGGGACAGATACGCAGTATTTT. Protein sequence: CASSPQGTDTQYF.

This sequence joins TRBV4-1 and TRBJ2-3, with 14 positions matching TRBD2. Germline CDR1 is MGHRA and CDR2 is YSYEKL. The length of the CDR3 is 16 residues. Trimming at V came to 1 base and at J to 3 bases, leaving 0 bases not matched to a gene. The CDR3 reads CASSQGTSGRTDTQYF. In DNA form, the CDR3 reads TGCGCCAGCAGCCAAGGGACTAGCGGGAGGACAGATACGCAGTATTTT.

The J gene is TRBJ2-5, the V gene TRBV7-9; TRBD1 matches at 7 bases. CDR1 and CDR2 from the germline V gene are SEHNR and FQNEAQ (reference sequence). Trimming took 5 bases from V and 2 from J; bases not matched to a gene: 5. The CDR3 totals 14 residues. DNA for the CDR3: TGTGCCAGCAGCCCGTTGGGACAGCAAGAGACCCAGTACTTC. It yields the protein CASSPLGQQETQYF.

V and J are TRBV19 and TRBJ2-7, with TRBD2 matching over 11 bases. After removal of 3 bases from V and 6 bases from J, the junction contained 1 base not matched to a gene. CDR1 and CDR2 from the germline V gene are LNHDA and SQIVND (reference sequence). CDR3 size: 13 residues. The CDR3 sequence: CASSMGTSGEQYF. The DNA of the CDR3 is TGTGCCAGTAGTATGGGGACTAGCGGCGAGCAGTACTTC. The full variable domain, rest sourced from reference TRBV19 and TRBJ2-7, is DGGITQSPKYLFRKEGQNVTLSCEQNLNHDAMYWYRQDPGQGLRLIYYSQIVNDFQKGDIAEGYSVSREKKESFPLTVTSAQKNPTAFYLCASSMGTSGEQYFGPGTRLTVT.

The V call is TRBV5-4, the J call TRBJ2-1; either TRBD1 or TRBD2 may fit D (5 bases each). V was shortened by 4 bases and J by 1 base, with 9 bases between the two germline ends. From germline, CDR1 is SGHNT and CDR2 YYREEE (reference sequence). This CDR3 spans 14 amino acids. The CDR3 sequence is CASSGTNSYNEQFF. The DNA for the CDR3 is TGTGCCAGCAGCGGGACGAATTCCTACAATGAGCAGTTCTTC.

This chain uses TRBV11-2 with TRBJ1-6; D remains unclear. The V end lost 3 bases, the J end lost 0 bases, and 15 bases lay between the germline ends. Germline V gene lookup returns CDR1 SGHAT and CDR2 FQNNGV. This CDR3 is built from 18 residues. The CDR3 reads CASSFPPVASSYNSPLHF. CDR3 nucleotides: TGTGCCAGCAGCTTCCCCCCCGTAGCAAGCTCCTATAATTCACCCCTCCACTTT. The variable domain in full, completed from reference TRBV11-2 and TRBJ1-6, reads EAGVAQSPRYKIIEKRQSVAFWCNPISGHATLYWYQQILGQGPKLLIQFQNNGVVDDSQLPKDRFSAERLKGVDSTLKIQPAKLEDSAVYLCASSFPPVASSYNSPLHFGNGTRLTVT.

This clone has just one count. The junction shows a germline mismatch at one end, possibly a read error. The chain couples TRBV28 to TRBJ2-5; D not resolved. The J call may be wrong; the DNA end is better matched by TRBJ2-7. The CDR3 runs 11 residues. Per germline, CDR1 MDHEN and CDR2 SYDVKM. CDR3 in amino acids: CASSFSNEQYF. DNA of the CDR3: TGTGCCAGCAGTTTCTCCAACGAGCAGTACTTC.

Comment on this clone: This sample includes further DNA sequences coding for the same CDR3. This chain uses TRBV19 with TRBJ2-1; D uncertain. Germline V gene sequence: CDR1 LNHDA, CDR2 SQIVND (reference sequence). V shed 4 bases and J shed 4 bases, with 5 bases lying between them. CDR3 length: 12 amino acids. The CDR3 bases are TGTGCCAGTAGTAGTGGGTACAATGAGCAGTTCTTC. Amino acid sequence: CASSSGYNEQFF.